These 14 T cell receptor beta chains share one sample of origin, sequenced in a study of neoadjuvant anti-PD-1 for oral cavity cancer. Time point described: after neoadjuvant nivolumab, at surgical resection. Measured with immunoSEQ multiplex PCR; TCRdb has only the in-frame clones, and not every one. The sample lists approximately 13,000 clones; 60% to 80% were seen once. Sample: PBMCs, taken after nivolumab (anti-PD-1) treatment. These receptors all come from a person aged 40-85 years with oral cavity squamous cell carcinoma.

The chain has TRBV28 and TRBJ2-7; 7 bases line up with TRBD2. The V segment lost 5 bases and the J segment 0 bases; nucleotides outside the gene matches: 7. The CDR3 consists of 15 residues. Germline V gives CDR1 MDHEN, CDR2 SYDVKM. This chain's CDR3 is CASSLSWGGSYEQYF. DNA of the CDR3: TGTGCCAGCAGTCTGTCCTGGGGGGGCTCCTACGAGCAGTACTTC. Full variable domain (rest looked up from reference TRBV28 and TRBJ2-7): DVKVTQSSRYLVKRTGEKVFLECVQDMDHENMFWYRQDPGLGLRLIYFSYDVKMKEKGDIPEGYSVSREKKERFSLILESASTNQTSMYLCASSLSWGGSYEQYFGPGTRLTVT.

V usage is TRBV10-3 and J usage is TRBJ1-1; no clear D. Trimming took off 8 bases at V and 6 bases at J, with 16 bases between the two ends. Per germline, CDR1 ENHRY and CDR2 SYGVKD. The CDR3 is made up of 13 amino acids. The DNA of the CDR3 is TGTGCCATCGTGGACCCCGGACGGCCTGAAGCTTTCTTT. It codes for CAIVDPGRPEAFF.

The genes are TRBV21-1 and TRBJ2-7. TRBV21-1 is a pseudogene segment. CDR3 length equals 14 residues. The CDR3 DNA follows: TGTGCCAGCAGCTGGGTGAATTGGAATTACGAGCAGTACTTC. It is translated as CASSWVNWNYEQYF.

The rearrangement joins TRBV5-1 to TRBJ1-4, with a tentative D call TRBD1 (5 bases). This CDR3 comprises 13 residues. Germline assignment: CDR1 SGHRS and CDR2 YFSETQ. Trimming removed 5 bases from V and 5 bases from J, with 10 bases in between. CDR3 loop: CASRGPPNEKLFF. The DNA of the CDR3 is TGCGCCAGCAGGGGACCCCCGAATGAAAAACTGTTTTTT.

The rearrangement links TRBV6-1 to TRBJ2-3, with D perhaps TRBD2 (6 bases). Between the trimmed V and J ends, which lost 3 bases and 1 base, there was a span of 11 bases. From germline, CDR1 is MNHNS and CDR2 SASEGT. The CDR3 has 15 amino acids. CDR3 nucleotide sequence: TGTGCCAGCAGTGACGAAGCGGGTGGCACAGATACGCAGTATTTT. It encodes CASSDEAGGTDTQYF.

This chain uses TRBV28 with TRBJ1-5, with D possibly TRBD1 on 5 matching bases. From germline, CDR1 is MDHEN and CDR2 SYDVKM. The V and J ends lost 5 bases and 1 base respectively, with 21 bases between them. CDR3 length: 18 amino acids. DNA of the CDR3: TGTGCCAGCAGTGTCCGAGCGTTGGGACGCCAGAGCAATCAGCCCCAGCATTTT. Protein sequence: CASSVRALGRQSNQPQHF. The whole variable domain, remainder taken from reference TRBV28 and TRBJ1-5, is DVKVTQSSRYLVKRTGEKVFLECVQDMDHENMFWYRQDPGLGLRLIYFSYDVKMKEKGDIPEGYSVSREKKERFSLILESASTNQTSMYLCASSVRALGRQSNQPQHFGDGTRLSIL.

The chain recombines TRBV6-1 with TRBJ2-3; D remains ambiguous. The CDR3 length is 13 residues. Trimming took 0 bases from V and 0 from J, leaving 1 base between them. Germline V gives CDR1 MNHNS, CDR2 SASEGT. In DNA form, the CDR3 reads TGTGCCAGCAGTGAAGCCAGCACAGATACGCAGTATTTT. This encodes CASSEASTDTQYF.

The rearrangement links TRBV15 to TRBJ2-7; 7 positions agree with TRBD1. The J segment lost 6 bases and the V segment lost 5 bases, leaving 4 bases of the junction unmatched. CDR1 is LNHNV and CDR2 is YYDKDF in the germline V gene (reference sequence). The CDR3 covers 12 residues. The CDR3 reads CATSETGSEQYF. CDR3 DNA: TGTGCCACCAGCGAGACAGGGAGCGAGCAGTACTTC.

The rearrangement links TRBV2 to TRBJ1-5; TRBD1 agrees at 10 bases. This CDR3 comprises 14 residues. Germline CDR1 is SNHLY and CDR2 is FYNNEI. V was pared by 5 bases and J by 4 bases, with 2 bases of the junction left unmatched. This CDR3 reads CASSRTGGNQPQHF. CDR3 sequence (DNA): TGTGCCAGCAGTCGGACAGGGGGTAATCAGCCCCAGCATTTT. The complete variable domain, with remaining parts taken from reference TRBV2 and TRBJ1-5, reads EPEVTQTPSHQVTQMGQEVILRCVPISNHLYFYWYRQILGQKVEFLVSFYNNEISEKSEIFDDQFSVERPDGSNFTLKIRSTKLEDSAMYFCASSRTGGNQPQHFGDGTRLSIL.

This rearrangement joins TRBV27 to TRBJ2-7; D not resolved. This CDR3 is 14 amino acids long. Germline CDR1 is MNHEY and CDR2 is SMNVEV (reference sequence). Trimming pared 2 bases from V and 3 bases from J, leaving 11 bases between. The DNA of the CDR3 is TGTGCCAGCAGTTTACGAATCGGCCTCTACGAGCAGTACTTC. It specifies CASSLRIGLYEQYF.

In DNA, the CDR3 is TGTGCTAGTGGTTTGGTACTGGGGAGGCAGGGCACTGAAGCTTTCTTT. Its protein is CASGLVLGRQGTEAFF. This rearrangement joins TRBV12-5 to TRBJ1-1, with D perhaps TRBD1 (5 bases). The CDR3 loop spans 16 amino acids. The V and J ends lost 0 bases and 4 bases respectively, with 15 bases between them. CDR1 LGHNT and CDR2 FRNRAP come from the germline V gene.

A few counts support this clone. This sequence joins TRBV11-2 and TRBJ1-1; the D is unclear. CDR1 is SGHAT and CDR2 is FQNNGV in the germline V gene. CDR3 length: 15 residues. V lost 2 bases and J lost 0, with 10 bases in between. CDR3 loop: CASSLIGQVNTEAFF. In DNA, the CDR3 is TGTGCCAGCAGCTTAATCGGTCAGGTGAACACTGAAGCTTTCTTT. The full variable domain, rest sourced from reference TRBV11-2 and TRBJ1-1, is EAGVAQSPRYKIIEKRQSVAFWCNPISGHATLYWYQQILGQGPKLLIQFQNNGVVDDSQLPKDRFSAERLKGVDSTLKIQPAKLEDSAVYLCASSLIGQVNTEAFFGQGTRLTVV.

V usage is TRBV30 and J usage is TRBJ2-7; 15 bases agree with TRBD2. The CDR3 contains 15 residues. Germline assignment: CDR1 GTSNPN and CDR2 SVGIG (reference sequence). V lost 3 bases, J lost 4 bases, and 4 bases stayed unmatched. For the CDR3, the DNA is TGTGCCTGGAGCGATGGGACTAGCGGGGGGTACGAGCAGTACTTC. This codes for CAWSDGTSGGYEQYF.

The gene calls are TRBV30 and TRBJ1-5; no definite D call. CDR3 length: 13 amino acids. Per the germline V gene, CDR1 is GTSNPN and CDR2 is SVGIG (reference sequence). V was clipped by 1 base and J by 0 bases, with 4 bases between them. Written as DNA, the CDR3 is TGTGCCTGGAGTGCTAATAGCAATCAGCCCCAGCATTTT. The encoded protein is CAWSANSNQPQHF.